This T cell receptor beta chain was captured by sequencing in a study of cytomegalovirus exposure and HLA in healthy donors. For the study at large: Early release data held 85 million to 95 million unique TCRs from HLA-typed donors. Clustering assigned approximately 78% of the roughly 430 genotyped donors to the Caucasian-associated ancestry cluster.

Amplification used 60 Vbeta primers and 13 Jbeta primers. Some clones are missing from TCRdb's copy, which holds only in-frame ones; the method was immunoSEQ multiplex PCR. The sample holds under 65,000 clones, about three quarters seen once. Per germline, CDR1 SGHVS and CDR2 FNYEAQ. The V end lost 7 bases, the J end lost 6 bases, and 21 bases lay between the germline ends. CDR3 size: 15 residues. The source of this sequence is a man aged 25 to 40 in good health and CMV-seropositive. The V and J genes are TRBV7-6 and TRBJ1-2; the D is unclear. The sample was PBMCs. Here the CDR3 DNA reads TGTGCCAGCACCCCCCGAGGAACCGCCTCGGATGGCTACACCTTC. Amino acid sequence: CASTPRGTASDGYTF.